This T cell receptor beta chain was captured in a study of regulatory T cells in long-lasting Graves disease. Construction of the TCR beta libraries employed iRepertoire HTBI primers in conjunction with Arm-PCR of CDR3 regions. TCRdb recomputed calls from the multiplex PCR reads with MiXCR, one row per CDR3 protein. The table lists more than 400,000 distinct CDR3 sequences, around 17% of them singletons. For this clonotype: Antigen: not known.

There are 15 residues in the CDR3. V lost 5 bases, J lost 3 bases, and 10 bases stayed unmatched. Germline CDR1 LNHDA, CDR2 SQIVND (reference sequence). General observations from the study: Accuracy was possibly reduced by small sample size. Comparison showed that persistent patients shared more public clonotypes (over 2,500) than new patients (966).

Regarding time point: newly diagnosed GD, antithyroid drugs for less than 3 months. After RNA was extracted from PBMCs, the TCR library was made from it. The same specimen was also included in a second study, on T cells in Graves' hyperthyroidism and ophthalmopathy. That study reports: Stable Graves' hyperthyroidism meant no ophthalmopathy progression within 18 months. The TCR CDR3 first-round RT-PCR relied on the HTBI primer set.

Sequenced material: peripheral blood mononuclear cells (PBMCs), taken at new diagnosis, from a patient treated with antithyroid drugs. This chain links TRBV19 with TRBJ2-7; 7 bases line up with TRBD1. The origin of this receptor is a woman in her 30s with Graves disease. The CDR3 protein is CASSPNRGTIYEQYF. The CDR3 nucleotides read TGTGCCAGTAGTCCGAACAGGGGTACTATCTACGAGCAGTACTTC.